This T cell receptor beta chain comes out of a study of blood T cell repertoires in COVID-19. As for the study in general: The samples span acute and convalescent COVID-19 from the United States, Italy and Spain.

The length of the CDR3 is 13 residues. V lost 5 bases, J lost 4 bases, and 2 bases stayed unmatched. The V gene's germline CDR1 is LNHDA and CDR2 SQIVND (reference sequence). In the study's own analysis: Scientists estimated how many nucleated cells there were by amplifying reference gene primers. Clones were read by immunoSEQ multiplex PCR, and TCRdb kept only the in-frame ones, dropping some. The DNA gave D and trimming, while V, J and clone size come from that table. The sample shows tens of thousands of clones, 80% to 90% of them seen only once. Sequenced material: peripheral blood. This clonotype originated in a man aged 50 to 59 with active COVID-19. This chain joins TRBV19 and TRBJ2-1; 7 bases agree with TRBD1. The CDR3 coding sequence is TGTGCCAGTAGTGTACAGGGGTACAATGAGCAGTTCTTC. It encodes CASSVQGYNEQFF.